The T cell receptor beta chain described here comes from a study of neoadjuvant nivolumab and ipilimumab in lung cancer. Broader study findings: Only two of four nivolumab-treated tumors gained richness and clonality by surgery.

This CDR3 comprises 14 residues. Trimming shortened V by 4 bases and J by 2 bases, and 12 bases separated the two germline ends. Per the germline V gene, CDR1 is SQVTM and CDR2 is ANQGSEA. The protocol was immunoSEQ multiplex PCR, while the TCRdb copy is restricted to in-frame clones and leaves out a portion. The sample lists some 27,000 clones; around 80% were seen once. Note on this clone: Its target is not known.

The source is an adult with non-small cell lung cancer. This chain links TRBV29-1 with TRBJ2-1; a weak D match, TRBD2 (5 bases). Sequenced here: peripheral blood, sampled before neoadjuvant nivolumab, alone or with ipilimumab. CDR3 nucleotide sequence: TGCAGCGTTGGTTGGGCGAGGGCCTACAATGAGCAGTTCTTC. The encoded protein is CSVGWARAYNEQFF.